The rows below give T cell receptor beta chains drawn from one sample of a study of blood T cell repertoires in COVID-19. The data were produced by immunoSEQ multiplex PCR, yet TCRdb's version contains in-frame clones alone and is incomplete. The sample has some 250,000 clones, over 80% seen once. Sequencing was carried out using peripheral blood. Receptors were obtained from a man younger than 45 who had recovered from COVID-19. The CDR3 runs from the conserved cysteine through the conserved F or W. The D gene is left open where the match is weak. Rows give clone size only sometimes, using once, few, many, or a class for an expanded clone.

CDR3 DNA | CDR3 protein | J gene | V gene | D gene | clone size
TGTGCCAGCAGCTTAAAACGGGGGATGGGCACAGATACGCAGTATTTT | CASSLKRGMGTDTQYF | TRBJ2-3 | TRBV7-3 | - | -
TGTGCCAGCAAAAACAGTCTGCGCACAGATACGCAGTATTTT | CASKNSLRTDTQYF | TRBJ2-3 | TRBV28 | - | -
TGTGCCAGCAGCTTAACGGCCAGCGGGGTGAACACCGGGGAGCTGTTTTTT | CASSLTASGVNTGELFF | TRBJ2-2 | TRBV7-3 | TRBD2 | -
TGTGCCAGCAGCTACGGACAGGGGGGATACAATGAGCAGTTCTTC | CASSYGQGGYNEQFF | TRBJ2-1 | TRBV11-2 | TRBD1 | -
TGCGCCAGCAGCCGGCAATCGCCTAGCGGGGGGGCAGAGACCCAGTACTTC | CASSRQSPSGGAETQYF | TRBJ2-5 | TRBV5-1 | TRBD2 | -
TGTGCCACCAGCCCAGAGCCCCCTTCCGGGACAGGGTCCTCCTACGAGCAGTACTTC | CATSPEPPSGTGSSYEQYF | TRBJ2-7 | TRBV15 | TRBD1 | -
TGTGCCAGCAGTTTTCTGGGCAGCTACACCTTC | CASSFLGSYTF | TRBJ1-2 | TRBV28 | - | many
TGTGCCAGCAGCTCCGGGGGGAGCACTGAAGCTTTCTTT | CASSSGGSTEAFF | TRBJ1-1 | TRBV7-2 | - | -
TGCGCCAGCAGCTTACAGGGCTACGAGCAGTACTTC | CASSLQGYEQYF | TRBJ2-7 | TRBV5-1 | - | -
TGTGCCAGCGCAGAACAGTTCCAAGAGACCCAGTACTTC | CASAEQFQETQYF | TRBJ2-5 | TRBV6-5 | - | once
TGTGCCAGCAGCCCGCCCGGTTCCCCAAGGCGGGCTTTCTTT | CASSPPGSPRRAFF | TRBJ1-1 | TRBV27 | - | -
TGTGCCAGCAGCTCTATTAATCGGGGTATCACAGATACGCAGTATTTT | CASSSINRGITDTQYF | TRBJ2-3 | TRBV5-6 | - | -
TGTGCCAGCAGGAGGGGGCGGCACATGAACACTGAAGCTTTCTTT | CASRRGRHMNTEAFF | TRBJ1-1 | TRBV21-1 | - | -
TGTGCCAGCAGTCGGGAGAGCGGGGGGGCTAGCACAGATACGCAGTATTTT | CASSRESGGASTDTQYF | TRBJ2-3 | TRBV2 | TRBD2 | -
TGCGCCAGCAGCCGGGGTCAGGGGCAAGAGACCCAGTACTTC | CASSRGQGQETQYF | TRBJ2-5 | TRBV5-1 | - | -
TGTGCCAGTGGCAGGGGGAACACTGAAGCTTTCTTT | CASGRGNTEAFF | TRBJ1-1 | TRBV2 | - | -
TGTGCCAGCAGCAAAGAGGCTCAGCCCCAGCATTTT | CASSKEAQPQHF | TRBJ1-5 | TRBV7-2 | - | -
TGTGCCAGCAGCTTAGCCTTCGGCAGGGATGGACATGGCTACACCTTC | CASSLAFGRDGHGYTF | TRBJ1-2 | TRBV7-2 | - | -
TGTGCCAGCAGCTTAACAAACAGGGGCACTGAAGCTTTCTTT | CASSLTNRGTEAFF | TRBJ1-1 | TRBV7-9 | TRBD1 | -
TGTGCCATCAGCGGAGGGGCGGCCACCGGGGAGCTGTTTTTT | CAISGGAATGELFF | TRBJ2-2 | TRBV10-3 | - | -
TGCGCCAGCAGCCAACACGGACAGGGGATCACTGAAGCTTTCTTT | CASSQHGQGITEAFF | TRBJ1-1 | TRBV4-1 | TRBD1 | -
TGCGCCAGCAGCTCGACAGGCCTTAATGAAAAACTGTTTTTT | CASSSTGLNEKLFF | TRBJ1-4 | TRBV5-1 | - | few
TGTGCCAGCAGCCGCAGTCCGAACACTGAAGCTTTCTTT | CASSRSPNTEAFF | TRBJ1-1 | TRBV16 | - | -
TGTGCCAGCAGCCAAGGCTCCTACCAGGGTAACTATGGCTACACCTTC | CASSQGSYQGNYGYTF | TRBJ1-2 | TRBV3-1/TRBV3-2 | - | -
TGTGCCAGCAGCCCAAGGGGTGGGGGCAATCAGCCCCAGCATTTT | CASSPRGGGNQPQHF | TRBJ1-5 | TRBV6-5 | - | -
TGTGCCACCAGCAGGGGTGGGGGCCTACTCTATGGCTACACCTTC | CATSRGGGLLYGYTF | TRBJ1-2 | TRBV15 | - | -
TGTGCCAGCACCCAGGGTGTGCGTGGCTACACCTTC | CASTQGVRGYTF | TRBJ1-2 | TRBV2 | - | -
TGTGCCAGCTCACCAACACAGGGGGCGGGCGATACGCAGTATTTT | CASSPTQGAGDTQYF | TRBJ2-3 | TRBV18 | TRBD1 | -
TGTGCCAGCAGCGAACGGGACACCTCCTACGAGCAGTACTTC | CASSERDTSYEQYF | TRBJ2-7 | TRBV5-4 | - | -
TGTGCCAGCAGTTACAACGACAGGGACTTGTCACCCCTCCACTTT | CASSYNDRDLSPLHF | TRBJ1-6 | TRBV6-5 | TRBD1 | -
TGTGCCAGCAGCGACAGGGGCCCACCCACAGATACGCAGTATTTT | CASSDRGPPTDTQYF | TRBJ2-3 | TRBV5-4 | TRBD1 | -
TGCGCCAGCAGCCATCTAGGGGAATACACCTTC | CASSHLGEYTF | TRBJ1-2 | TRBV4-1 | - | -
TGTGCCAGCCGACTAGCGGGGTACCTAGATACGCAGTATTTT | CASRLAGYLDTQYF | TRBJ2-3 | TRBV2 | TRBD2 | -
TGTGCCAGCAGCAAGGGCAGGGTGGAAAATGAAAAACTGTTTTTT | CASSKGRVENEKLFF | TRBJ1-4 | TRBV7-9 | - | -
TGTGCCAGCAGCGCAGATCGGACAGACGTCTATGGCTACACCTTC | CASSADRTDVYGYTF | TRBJ1-2 | TRBV9 | - | -
TGTGCCAGCAGCCCAGAAAGGGGTTCACCCCTCCACTTT | CASSPERGSPLHF | TRBJ1-6 | TRBV5-4 | - | once
TGTGCCAGCAGCCGCCGCTCAGAAGATACGCAGTATTTT | CASSRRSEDTQYF | TRBJ2-3 | TRBV13 | - | -
TGTGCCAGCAGGGGAACCGGGGTGCTGAATGAAAAACTGTTTTTT | CASRGTGVLNEKLFF | TRBJ1-4 | TRBV2 | - | -
TGTGCCAGCAGCTTAGAGGGGAGAGGGGGTGAAGCTTTCTTT | CASSLEGRGGEAFF | TRBJ1-1 | TRBV7-9 | - | many
TGTGCCAGCCGGGGGGACGGCGGCGAGCAGTACTTC | CASRGDGGEQYF | TRBJ2-7 | TRBV2 | TRBD2 | -
TGTGCCAGCAGTTTAACGATCCCGAGCAGGGCGGATATCAGCAATCAGCCCCAGCATTTT | CASSLTIPSRADISNQPQHF | TRBJ1-5 | TRBV27 | - | -
TGTGCCAGCAGTTACTCGACTGGGGGGGCCTACGAGCAGTACTTC | CASSYSTGGAYEQYF | TRBJ2-7 | TRBV6-5 | TRBD2 | -
TGTGCCAGCGGTCTAGCGGGGGGGTTTTATGAGCAGTTCTTC | CASGLAGGFYEQFF | TRBJ2-1 | TRBV7-3 | TRBD2 | -
TGTGCCAGCAGCTTAATTTCATGGGGGCGCGACGAAAAACTGTTTTTT | CASSLISWGRDEKLFF | TRBJ1-4 | TRBV7-9 | - | -
TGTGCCAGCAGTTTACTGATGGCAGGGGAGGGGCAGCCCCAGCATTTT | CASSLLMAGEGQPQHF | TRBJ1-5 | TRBV28 | - | -
TGTGCCAGCTCACCACAGGGGCGGGAAAAACTGTTTTTT | CASSPQGREKLFF | TRBJ1-4 | TRBV18 | - | few